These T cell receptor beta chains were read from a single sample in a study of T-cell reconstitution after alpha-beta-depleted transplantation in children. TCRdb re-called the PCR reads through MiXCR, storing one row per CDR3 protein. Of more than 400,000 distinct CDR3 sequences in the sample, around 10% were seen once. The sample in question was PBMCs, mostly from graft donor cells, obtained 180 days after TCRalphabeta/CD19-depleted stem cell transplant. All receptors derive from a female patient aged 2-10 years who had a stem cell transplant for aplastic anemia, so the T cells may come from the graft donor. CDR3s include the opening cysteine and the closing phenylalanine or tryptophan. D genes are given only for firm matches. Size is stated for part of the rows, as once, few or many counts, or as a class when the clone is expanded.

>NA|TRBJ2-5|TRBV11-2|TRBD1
TGTGCCAGCAGCTTAGAACTTAAACTAGACAGGGTGTTAGAGACCCAGTACTTC
CASSLELKLDRVLETQYF
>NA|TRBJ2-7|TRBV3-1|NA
TGTGCCAGCAGCCCCCAACAGGGCTCCTACGAGCAGTACTTC
CASSPQQGSYEQYF
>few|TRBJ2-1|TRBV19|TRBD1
TGTGCCAGTAGTAGGCCCTTGGACAGGGGGAACGAGCAGTTCTTC
CASSRPLDRGNEQFF
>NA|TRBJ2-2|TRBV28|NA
TGTGCCAGCAGTTTTTATTCCGCAGGGAACACCGGGGAGCTGTTTTTT
CASSFYSAGNTGELFF
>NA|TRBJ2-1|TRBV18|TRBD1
TGTGCCAGCTCAGGGGGACAGGGGGCCCGAGAGCAGTTCTTC
CASSGGQGAREQFF
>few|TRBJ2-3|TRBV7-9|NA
TGTGCCAGCAGCTTAGACAGGGACACAGATACGCAGTATTTT
CASSLDRDTDTQYF
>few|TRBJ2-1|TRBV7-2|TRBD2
TGTGCCAGCAGCTTAGATACGCGGGAGGGCAATGAGCAGTTCTTC
CASSLDTREGNEQFF
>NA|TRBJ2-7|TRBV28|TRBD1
TGTGCCAGCAGTCAAACCTGGACAGGGGGCTCCCACGAGCAGTACTTC
CASSQTWTGGSHEQYF
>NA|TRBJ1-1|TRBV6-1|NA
TGTGCCAGCAGTCCCCCTAGAGGGGGGTCTACTGAAGCTTTCTTT
CASSPPRGGSTEAFF
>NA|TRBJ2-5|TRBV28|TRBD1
TGTGCCAGCAGTTTATACGGGACAGGGGTAGAGACCCAGTACTTC
CASSLYGTGVETQYF
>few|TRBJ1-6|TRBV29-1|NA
TGCAGCGTTGTACAGGCCCTGGGGCCCCTCCACTTT
CSVVQALGPLHF
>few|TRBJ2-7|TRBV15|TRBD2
TGTGCCACCAGCAGAGATTTCGGGAGGCGCCCCTACGAGCAGTACTTC
CATSRDFGRRPYEQYF
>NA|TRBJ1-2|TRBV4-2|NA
TGTGCCAGCAGCTCTCGGGTACCGGCGGATGGCTACACCTTC
CASSSRVPADGYTF
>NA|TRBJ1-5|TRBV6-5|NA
TGTGCCAGCAGTTTTACGGCACAGGGTCGTAATCAGCCCCAGCATTTT
CASSFTAQGRNQPQHF
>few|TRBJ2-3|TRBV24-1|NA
TGTGCCACCACCGGTGAAACACCGGGACAACACACAGATACGCAGTATTTT
CATTGETPGQHTDTQYF
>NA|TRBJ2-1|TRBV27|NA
TGTGCCAGCAGTTTATGGGGGGGCAGGTACAATGAGCAGTTCTTC
CASSLWGGRYNEQFF
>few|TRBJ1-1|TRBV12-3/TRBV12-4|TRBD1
TGTGCCAGCACCGACCGGACAGGGGGACCGAACACTGAAGCTTTCTTT
CASTDRTGGPNTEAFF
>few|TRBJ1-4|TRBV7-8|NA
TGTGCCAGCAGCATTCCTTCGGCAACTAATGAAAAACTGTTTTTT
CASSIPSATNEKLFF
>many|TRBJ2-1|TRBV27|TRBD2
TGTGCCAGCAGCCGTTCTGGACTAGCGGGAGAGGGGGGGTACAATGAGCAGTTCTTC
CASSRSGLAGEGGYNEQFF
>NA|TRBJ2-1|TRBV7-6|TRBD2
TGTGCCAGCAGCCGGGGTGCGGGGGCCTACAATGAGCAGTTCTTC
CASSRGAGAYNEQFF
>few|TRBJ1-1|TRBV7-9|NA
TGTGCCAGCAGCCCTTCCAGGGGCGGTATGAACACTGAAGCTTTCTTT
CASSPSRGGMNTEAFF
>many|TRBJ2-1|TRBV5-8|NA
TGTGCCAGCAGCTTGGGACGTACGAGGGTAAATGAGCAGTTCTTC
CASSLGRTRVNEQFF
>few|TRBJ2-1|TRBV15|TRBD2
TGTGCCACCAGCTTTAGCGGGACTAGCGCCCCTGAGCAGTTCTTC
CATSFSGTSAPEQFF
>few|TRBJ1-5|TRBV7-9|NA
TGTGCCAGCAGCCCGATGGGTGGCGATCAGCCCCAGCATTTT
CASSPMGGDQPQHF
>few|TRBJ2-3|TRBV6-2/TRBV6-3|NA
TGTGCCAGCAAGGGCGCACCGGACACAGATACGCAGTATTTT
CASKGAPDTDTQYF
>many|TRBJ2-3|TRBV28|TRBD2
TGTGCCAGCAGTTCGCTAGCGGGGGGCACAGATACGCAGTATTTT
CASSSLAGGTDTQYF
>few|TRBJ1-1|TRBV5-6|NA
TGTGCCAGCAGCCTGAGACAGGAAGCTTTCTTT
CASSLRQEAFF
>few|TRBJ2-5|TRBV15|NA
TGTGCCACCGCCGAGGGGCCCGTCCAAGAGACCCAGTACTTC
CATAEGPVQETQYF
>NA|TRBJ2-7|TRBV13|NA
TGTGCCAGCAGCTTAGGGGCAGAATCCTACGAGCAGTACTTC
CASSLGAESYEQYF
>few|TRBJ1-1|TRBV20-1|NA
TGCAGTGCCACCAGGGGAGGGGACACTGAAGCTTTCTTT
CSATRGGDTEAFF
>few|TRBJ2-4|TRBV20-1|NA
TGCAGTGCTATTGCGGCGGACATTCAGTACTTC
CSAIAADIQYF
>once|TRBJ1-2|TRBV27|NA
TGTGCCAGCAGTTCTGCCTCCAAGTATGGCTACACCTTC
CASSSASKYGYTF
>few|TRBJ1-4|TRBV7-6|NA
TGTGCCAGCAGCTCCTCCCGGACCCAGAAGATGTTTTTT
CASSSSRTQKMFF
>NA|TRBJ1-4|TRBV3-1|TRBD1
TGTGCCAGCAGACCATCGGACAGGGATAATGAAAAACTGTTTTTT
CASRPSDRDNEKLFF
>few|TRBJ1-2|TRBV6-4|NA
TGTGCCTGCTGGACCGGAGGGAACCCTAACTATGGCTACACCTTC
CACWTGGNPNYGYTF
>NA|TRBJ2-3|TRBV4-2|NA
TGTGCCAGCAGCCAAGGACAAGGAGGTCACACAGATACGCAGTATTTT
CASSQGQGGHTDTQYF
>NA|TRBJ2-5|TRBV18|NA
TGTGCCAGCTCACCAATAACGACAGTACAAGAGACCCAGTACTTC
CASSPITTVQETQYF
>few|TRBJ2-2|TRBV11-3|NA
TGTGCCAGCAGCTTATCCAGGGGTAACACCGGGGAGCTGTTTTTT
CASSLSRGNTGELFF
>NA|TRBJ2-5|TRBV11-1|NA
TGTGCCAGCAGCCACGTAACGGGGGGCGAGACCCAGTACTTC
CASSHVTGGETQYF
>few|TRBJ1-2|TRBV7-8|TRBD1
TGTGCCAGCAGCCAGGGGGGGGCTGACTATGGCTACACCTTC
CASSQGGADYGYTF
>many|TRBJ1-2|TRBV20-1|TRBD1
TGCAGTGCCGGACAGGGAGGCTATGGCTACACCTTC
CSAGQGGYGYTF